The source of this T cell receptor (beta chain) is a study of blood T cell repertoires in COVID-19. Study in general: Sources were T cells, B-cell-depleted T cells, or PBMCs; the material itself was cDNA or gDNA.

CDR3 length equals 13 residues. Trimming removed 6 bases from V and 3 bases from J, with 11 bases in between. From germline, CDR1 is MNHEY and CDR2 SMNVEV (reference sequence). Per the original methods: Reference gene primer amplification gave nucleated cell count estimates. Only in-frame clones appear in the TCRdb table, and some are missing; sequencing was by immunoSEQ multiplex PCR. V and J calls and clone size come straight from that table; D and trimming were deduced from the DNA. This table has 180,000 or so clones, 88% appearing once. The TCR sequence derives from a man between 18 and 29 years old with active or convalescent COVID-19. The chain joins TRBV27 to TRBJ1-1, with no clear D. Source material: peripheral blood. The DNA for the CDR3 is TGTGCCAGCAGGTCCCGGAGGGACACTGAAGCTTTCTTT. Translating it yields CASRSRRDTEAFF.